This T cell receptor (beta chain) was obtained from a study of blood T cell repertoires in COVID-19 (dated by TCRdb to the early 2020s). For the wider study: The collaborator samples originated in the United States, Italy and Spain and spanned the acute and convalescent phases of COVID-19. Samples were obtained from the ongoing ImmuneRACE study (first 160 participants) and from about 1,300 subjects provided by 6 global collaborators. A freely available public database, intended as a resource for researchers studying the immune response to SARS-CoV-2, is where the repertoires were released. Sample metadata almost always included a de-identified subject ID, COVID-19 status, age in years and sex. The prospective study material was composed of cDNA or gDNA derived from T cells, B-cell-depleted T cells, or PBMCs. Where HLA class I and class II types were available, the types were taken from metadata supplied by the sample provider, not from assay-based typing. Deeply sampled blood TCRbeta repertoires from subjects exposed to, actively infected with, or recovered from COVID-19 were included in the dataset.

Broad study findings and their caveats: Clinical and demographic metadata were provided uncurated, with the amount varying by source and participant.

CDR1 and CDR2 are drawn from the germline V gene: LGHNA, YNFKEQ. After removal of 4 bases from V and 0 bases from J, the junction retains 2 bases not matched to a gene. The CDR3, from cysteine to phenylalanine, totals 17 residues. The only DNA kept is the CDR3, 51 bases in frame from the first base. TCRbeta CDR3 regions were amplified from genomic DNA by means of the immunoSEQ Assay, a bias-controlled multiplex PCR. The original pipeline was this. Within the assay, amplification of reference gene primers was used to estimate how many nucleated cells each sample contained. To quantify the absolute abundance of each unique TCRbeta CDR3 rearrangement, sequence reads were collapsed and filtered. For each sample, productive Simpson clonality was calculated as the square root of Simpson's diversity index across productive rearrangements. The table was pulled from immuneACCESS by TCRdb, which kept in-frame rearrangements only. Such tables lose some clones; where checked, under half of the loss comes from unresolved V genes, and the rest has no known cause. V, J and clone size reflect that table, while D and trimming were determined from the DNA. The sample table records roughly 330,000 clones; about 89% of these occur just once. 5.3% of the sample goes to the ten largest clones.

A remark on this clone: This receptor's antigen is unknown. Base-call qualities are not available, and no considerably larger clone is one nucleotide away.

Participants in the prospective study were aged about 18 to 100 years, lived in 24 United States geographic areas, and enrolled through a virtual design. To assign participants to cohorts, the prospective study relied on clinical history that participants themselves reported in a screening survey and a study questionnaire. Recovered participants in ImmuneRACE Cohort 3 were defined as having two consecutive negative NP/OP PCR tests, clearance from a healthcare professional, or resolution of symptoms. In the prospective study, mobile phlebotomists collected whole blood, serum and a nasopharyngeal or oropharyngeal swab from each participant. Additional blood draws and questionnaires over an approximately two-month period could optionally be provided by prospective study participants. Before DNA extraction, prospective study blood samples were shipped either frozen or at room temperature.

The clonotype comes from a young woman who had recovered from COVID-19. The receptor chain draws on TRBV4-2 and TRBJ2-1; 14 of the junction bases match TRBD2. The sequenced material came from PBMCs or T cells enriched from blood (not recorded which). The nucleotide sequence reads as follows: TGTGCCAGCAGCCGAGGACTAGCGGGGGGCTCCTACAATGAGCAGTTCTTC. Translation gives CASSRGLAGGSYNEQFF.